The rows below give T cell receptor beta chains drawn from one sample of a study of blood T cell repertoires in COVID-19. The method was immunoSEQ multiplex PCR; TCRdb's version includes in-frame clones alone and lacks a portion of them. The sample holds about 170,000 clones, 80% to 85% seen once. The sample was peripheral blood. These receptors originate from a man aged 65 to 79 with active or convalescent COVID-19. Each CDR3 is given with its conserved first and last residue. Each record gives: V gene, J gene, D gene, clone size, CDR3 DNA, CDR3 protein. A D gene is named only where the DNA matches it firmly. Size tells how often a clone was seen (once, few, many) or the class of an expanded clone, and some rows leave it out.

TRBV9	TRBJ1-4	NA	NA	TGTGCCAGCAGCCCCAGTGGAAGGGCAGGGGAAAAACTGTTTTTT	CASSPSGRAGEKLFF
TRBV6-6	TRBJ2-7	NA	few	TGTGCCAGCAGAGGGGCCTACGAGCAGTACTTC	CASRGAYEQYF
TRBV6-5	TRBJ2-3	NA	once	TGTGCCAGCAGTTCGAATGAGGGAGATACGCAGTATTTT	CASSSNEGDTQYF
TRBV11-2	TRBJ2-5	TRBD2	NA	TGTGCCAGCAGCTTAGATTTGGCGGGGGGGAAGACCCAGTACTTC	CASSLDLAGGKTQYF
TRBV11-2	TRBJ2-7	TRBD2	NA	TGTGCCAGCAGCTTCCTCGGGACTAGCGGCTCCTACGAGCAGTACTTC	CASSFLGTSGSYEQYF
TRBV27	TRBJ1-2	NA	NA	TGTGCCAGCAGTTTCCAGGGACACGAGACCATCTATGGCTACACCTTC	CASSFQGHETIYGYTF
TRBV9	TRBJ2-3	TRBD1	once	TGTGCCAGCAGCGTCCGGGACAGGGGGACAGATACGCAGTATTTT	CASSVRDRGTDTQYF
TRBV5-5	TRBJ1-2	NA	NA	TGTGCCAGCAGCTTCAATTCCCGGACACCAAAATCCTATGGCTACACCTTC	CASSFNSRTPKSYGYTF
TRBV19	TRBJ1-1	NA	NA	TGTGCCAGTAGTATAGGTCCAGGAGAAGCTTTCTTT	CASSIGPGEAFF
TRBV12-3/TRBV12-4	TRBJ1-1	NA	NA	TGTGCCAGCAGTGCACTACAAGTTGGAGCTTTCTTT	CASSALQVGAFF
TRBV5-4	TRBJ1-4	NA	NA	TGTGCCAGCAGCCTACGACAGGCTCCTAATGAAAAACTGTTTTTT	CASSLRQAPNEKLFF
TRBV6-5	TRBJ1-5	NA	NA	TGTGCCAGCAGAGGACACTATAGCAATCAGCCCCAGCATTTT	CASRGHYSNQPQHF
TRBV7-9	TRBJ1-2	TRBD1	NA	TGTGCCAGCAGCCGAGACAGGGGACCAAGCCTCGCGAACTATGGCTACACCTTC	CASSRDRGPSLANYGYTF
TRBV6-5	TRBJ1-6	NA	NA	TGTGCCAGCAGTTCTCAACCCCCCCGGGGTTCACCCCTCCACTTT	CASSSQPPRGSPLHF
TRBV12-3/TRBV12-4	TRBJ2-1	NA	NA	TGTGCCAGCCGCTCCTACAATGAGCAGTTCTTC	CASRSYNEQFF
TRBV5-8	TRBJ2-7	NA	NA	TGTGCCAGCAGCTTGTGGGTTCGCCCTCAGCTAGGCTACGAGCAGTACTTC	CASSLWVRPQLGYEQYF
TRBV10-1	TRBJ2-7	NA	NA	TGCGCCAGCAGTGAGTCGTCTCCTCCCTACGAGCAGTACTTC	CASSESSPPYEQYF
TRBV4-1	TRBJ2-3	NA	NA	TGCGCCAGCAGTCAACCCCCGGGGGGCGGGCGGGGCACAGATACGCAGTATTTT	CASSQPPGGGRGTDTQYF
TRBV28	TRBJ1-1	NA	NA	TGTGCCAGCAGTCCCGGAGGGAGCATGAACACTGAAGCTTTCTTT	CASSPGGSMNTEAFF
TRBV15	TRBJ1-1	NA	NA	TGTGCCACCAGCAGAAATATGAACACTGAAGCTTTCTTT	CATSRNMNTEAFF
TRBV19	TRBJ1-2	NA	few	TGTGCCAGTAGACTTAGCTGGCATGGCTACACCTTC	CASRLSWHGYTF
TRBV27	TRBJ1-2	NA	few	TGTGCCAGCAGCAGCACAGGTGGCTCTGGCTACACCTTC	CASSSTGGSGYTF
TRBV5-1	TRBJ1-4	TRBD1	NA	TGCGCCAGCAGCACCGGACAGGGGAATGAAAAACTGTTTTTT	CASSTGQGNEKLFF
TRBV24-1	TRBJ2-5	TRBD2	NA	TGTGCCACCAGTGCCGGAGGGACTAGCGGAGAGACCCAGTACTTC	CATSAGGTSGETQYF
TRBV5-4	TRBJ1-4	TRBD1	few	TGTGCCAGCAGCAACGGACAGGGGAATGAAAAACTGTTTTTT	CASSNGQGNEKLFF
TRBV5-6	TRBJ1-3	TRBD1	NA	TGTGCCAGCAGCTCGGACAGGGGGCCTTTTCGGGACACCATATATTTT	CASSSDRGPFRDTIYF
TRBV18	TRBJ1-5	TRBD1	NA	TGTGCCAGCTCACCGGGGGCACAGGGGGCCCATCAGCCCCAGCATTTT	CASSPGAQGAHQPQHF
TRBV30	TRBJ1-4	NA	NA	TGTGCTACAGGGAAGGGTGAAAAACTGTTTTTT	CATGKGEKLFF
TRBV7-8	TRBJ1-3	TRBD1	once	TGTGCTAGCAGCTTAGCGGGGACAGGGGCTGGAAACACCATATATTTT	CASSLAGTGAGNTIYF
TRBV7-2	TRBJ2-3	TRBD2	NA	TGTGCCAGCAGCCGCAACCCTAGCGGGTTGACAGATACGCAGTATTTT	CASSRNPSGLTDTQYF
TRBV15	TRBJ1-2	NA	NA	TGTGCCACCAGCCCAAGCAGGGACTATGGCTACACCTTC	CATSPSRDYGYTF
TRBV5-4	TRBJ1-1	NA	NA	TGTGCCAGCAGCTTGGACGGAGGGCACACTGAAGCTTTCTTT	CASSLDGGHTEAFF
TRBV20-1	TRBJ1-2	NA	NA	TGCAGTGCTAGCGGCTCGGGGGGCTACACCTTC	CSASGSGGYTF
TRBV3-1/TRBV3-2	TRBJ2-3	NA	NA	TGTGCCAGCAGACGGTCGGGGGGCAACACAGATACGCAGTATTTT	CASRRSGGNTDTQYF
TRBV7-9	TRBJ2-7	TRBD1	NA	TGTGCCAGCAGCACGCGACAGGGAATATACTACGAGCAGTACTTC	CASSTRQGIYYEQYF